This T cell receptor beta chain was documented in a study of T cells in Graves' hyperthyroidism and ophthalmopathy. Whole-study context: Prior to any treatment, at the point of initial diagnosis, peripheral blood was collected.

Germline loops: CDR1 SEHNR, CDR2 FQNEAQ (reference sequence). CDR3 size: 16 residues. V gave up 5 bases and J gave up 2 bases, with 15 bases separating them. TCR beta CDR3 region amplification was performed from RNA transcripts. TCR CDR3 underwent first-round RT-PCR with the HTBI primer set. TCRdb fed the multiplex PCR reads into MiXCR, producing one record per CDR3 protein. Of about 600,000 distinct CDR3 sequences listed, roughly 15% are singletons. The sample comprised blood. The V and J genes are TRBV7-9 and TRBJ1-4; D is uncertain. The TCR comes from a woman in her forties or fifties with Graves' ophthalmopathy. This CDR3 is CASSRREVRTNEKLFF. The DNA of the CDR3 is TGTGCCAGCAGCCGGCGAGAGGTCAGGACTAATGAAAAACTGTTTTTT.